This T cell receptor beta chain was retrieved from a study of response to subunit inactivated influenza vaccine. The CDR3 runs 14 residues. Germline assignment: CDR1 SGHNT and CDR2 YYREEE (reference sequence). The trim removed 4 bases at V and 3 bases at J, leaving 4 bases unmatched. TCRdb ran MiXCR on the RT-PCR reads and lists one entry per CDR3 protein. The table lists a few hundred thousand distinct CDR3 sequences, about a tenth of them singletons. This clonotype was counted only a few times. The chain joins TRBV5-4 to TRBJ2-3, with 8 bases identical to TRBD1. The sequenced sample was PBMCs from blood, obtained 45 days after vaccination. This receptor was taken from a man aged 45-60 years who received an inactivated influenza vaccine. CDR3 sequence reads: CASSVRTGTDTQYF. In nucleotides, the CDR3 is TGTGCCAGCAGCGTAAGGACAGGGACAGATACGCAGTATTTT.